Each of the 20 T cell receptor beta chains below was sequenced from the same sample in a study of T cell repertoires in cytomegalovirus infection. Antigens for these TCRs are unknown. TCRdb fed the reads into MiXCR, producing one record per CDR3 protein. The data hold more than 45,000 distinct CDR3 sequences, with 33% observed a single time. Sequencing was carried out using PBMCs, sequenced either directly or after in vitro stimulation (not recorded which). These TCRs come from a human donor in good health (CMV status not recorded). Some clones in this sample may be carry-over from other donors' samples.

This clonotype was observed a few times. J is TRBJ2-1 and V is TRBV29-1, with TRBD1 matching over 7 bases. The germline V gene encodes CDR1 SQVTM and CDR2 ANQGSEA. The CDR3 covers 14 residues. The V segment lost 7 bases and the J segment 5 bases; nucleotides outside the gene matches: 11. As DNA, the CDR3 is TGCAGCGCCGTCACAGGGGACACGCACAATGAGCAGTTCTTC. Translated, it gives CSAVTGDTHNEQFF.

The chain is built from TRBV7-2 and TRBJ2-3; D possibly corresponds to TRBD2 (6 bases). Germline CDR1 and CDR2: SGHTA and FQGNSA. This CDR3 spans 14 amino acids. The V end lost 5 bases, the J end lost 4 bases, and 13 bases lay between the germline ends. In DNA, the CDR3 is TGTGCCAGCAGCCCTGGGGGAGGTGCAGATACGCAGTATTTT. This sequence encodes CASSPGGGADTQYF.

This clonotype was observed a few times. The chain employs TRBV19 and TRBJ2-1; D remains ambiguous. Germline V gene lookup returns CDR1 LNHDA and CDR2 SQIVND (reference sequence). The CDR3 spans 12 residues. Deletions cut 6 bases from V and 3 bases from J, with 6 bases between. The chain's CDR3 is CASRGFYNEQFF. The CDR3 region has the DNA TGTGCCAGTAGGGGTTTCTACAATGAGCAGTTCTTC.

The chain links TRBV6-6 to TRBJ2-4; 9 positions agree with TRBD1. Germline CDR1 MNHNY, CDR2 SVGAGI (reference sequence). The CDR3 totals 16 residues. V dropped 2 bases and J dropped 6; count of bases not matched to a gene: 8. DNA for the CDR3: TGTGCCAGCAGTTACGTTGGCAGGACAGGGGTAAACATTCAGTACTTC. It is translated as CASSYVGRTGVNIQYF.

This clonotype was picked up a small number of times. This chain uses TRBV7-6 with TRBJ1-3, with 10 bases identical to TRBD1. J gave up 1 base and V 3 bases, and 3 bases lay outside the gene matches. The CDR3 contains 16 residues. The germline CDR1 and CDR2 sequences are SGHVS and FNYEAQ. DNA of the CDR3: TGTGCCAGCAGCTTGGGGGACAGGGGATCTGGAAACACCATATATTTT. Protein: CASSLGDRGSGNTIYF.

This clonotype was picked up many times. This chain joins TRBV7-2 and TRBJ2-1; no clear D. CDR1 and CDR2 (germline): SGHTA, FQGNSA. The CDR3 extends over 13 amino acids. Trimming took 4 bases from V and 9 from J, leaving 13 bases between them. In DNA form, the CDR3 reads TGTGCCAGCAGCTCCGAGCGCCGAGGTGAGCAGTTCTTC. Its protein product is CASSSERRGEQFF.

The gene calls are TRBV27 and TRBJ2-3, with D perhaps assigned TRBD1 or TRBD2 (6 bases each). Germline V gene data show CDR1 as MNHEY and CDR2 as SMNVEV (reference sequence). This CDR3 spans 14 amino acids. V shed 8 bases and J shed 3 bases, with 15 bases lying between them. Here the CDR3 reads CASRLGGRTDTQYF. The DNA of the CDR3 is TGTGCCAGCCGGTTAGGGGGGAGGACAGATACGCAGTATTTT.

The chain is built from TRBV20-1 and TRBJ1-6; D is perhaps TRBD1 (5 bases). The CDR3 consists of 15 residues. The ends were cut back, 6 bases at V and 0 bases at J, with 12 bases in the middle. Germline CDR1 reads DFQATT; CDR2 reads SNEGSKA (reference sequence). CDR3 amino acids: CSARQMSSYNSPLHF. Written as DNA, the CDR3 is TGCAGTGCAAGACAGATGAGCTCCTATAATTCACCCCTCCACTTT.

This clonotype was observed a few times. The chain joins TRBV7-8 to TRBJ1-2; a possible D gene is TRBD1 (5 bases). Germline V CDR1 and CDR2: SGHVS, FQNEAQ. The V and J ends lost 1 base and 2 bases respectively, with 14 bases between them. CDR3 size: 16 residues. CDR3 nucleotides: TGTGCCAGCAGCTTAGGGGCCGCCAGGGTGAACTATGGCTACACCTTC. Translation gives CASSLGAARVNYGYTF.

V and J are TRBV20-1 and TRBJ2-5; D may match TRBD1 or TRBD2 (5 bases each). This CDR3 region has 13 residues. CDR1 and CDR2 (germline): DFQATT, SNEGSKA (reference sequence). Trimming left V 6 bases short and J 4 bases short, with 15 bases between. The CDR3 spells CSAKEGSPETQYF. The CDR3 coding sequence is TGCAGTGCAAAAGAGGGGTCCCCAGAGACCCAGTACTTC.

This chain links TRBV7-6 with TRBJ2-7; D is perhaps TRBD1 or TRBD2 (5 bases each). V was clipped by 5 bases and J by 5 bases, with 19 bases between them. From germline, CDR1 is SGHVS and CDR2 FNYEAQ. The CDR3 has 15 amino acids. The CDR3 sequence is CASSPVFASGHEQYF. The CDR3 region has the DNA TGTGCCAGCAGCCCGGTTTTTGCCTCGGGACACGAGCAGTACTTC.

This clonotype was detected only a few times. This chain links TRBV10-3 with TRBJ2-3; tentatively, D is TRBD2 (5 bases). Germline V gene lookup returns CDR1 ENHRY and CDR2 SYGVKD. CDR3 length equals 13 residues. V shed 0 bases and J shed 6 bases, with 7 bases lying between them. The CDR3: CAISESRGDTQYF. As DNA, the CDR3 is TGTGCCATCAGTGAGTCGCGCGGGGATACGCAGTATTTT.

This chain joins TRBV7-2 and TRBJ2-7, with TRBD1 matching over 7 bases. Germline-derived CDR1 and CDR2 are SGHTA and FQGNSA. J lost 0 bases, V lost 4 bases, and 6 bases had no gene match. CDR3 size: 15 residues. CDR3 DNA: TGTGCCAGCAGCTCCCAGGCAGGGGGCTCCTACGAGCAGTACTTC. The encoded protein is CASSSQAGGSYEQYF.

This clonotype has a handful of counts. The V and J genes are TRBV12-3 or TRBV12-4 and TRBJ1-4; D gene unclear. CDR3 length equals 11 residues. V was shortened by 5 bases and J by 11 bases, with 9 bases between the two germline ends. For the CDR3, the DNA is TGTGCCAGCAGTCAGTCGGGGAAACTGTTTTTT. It yields the protein CASSQSGKLFF.

This clonotype showed up just a few times. J is TRBJ1-2 and V is TRBV27; a possible D gene is TRBD1 (5 bases). Deletions cut 2 bases from V and 4 bases from J, with 11 bases between. The CDR3 consists of 14 residues. The germline CDR1 and CDR2 sequences are MNHEY and SMNVEV (reference sequence). The CDR3 DNA follows: TGTGCCAGCAGTTTACAAGGGGTAGGCTATGGCTACACCTTC. The encoded protein is CASSLQGVGYGYTF.

This clonotype was detected a few times. The chain has TRBV7-2 and TRBJ2-7, with D perhaps TRBD1 (6 bases). CDR3 size: 13 residues. V lost 5 bases and J lost 2, with 10 bases in between. Germline V lookup: CDR1 SGHTA, CDR2 FQGNSA. The CDR3 DNA is TGTGCCAGCAGCATAACAGGGCCCTACGAGCAGTACTTC. Protein sequence: CASSITGPYEQYF. Using reference TRBV7-2 and TRBJ2-7 for the parts outside the CDR3, the full variable domain is GAGVSQSPSNKVTEKGKDVELRCDPISGHTALYWYRQSLGQGLEFLIYFQGNSAPDKSGLPSDRFSAERTGGSVSTLTIQRTQQEDSAVYLCASSITGPYEQYFGPGTRLTVT.

This clonotype has at least ten counts. This chain joins TRBV7-6 and TRBJ2-1; D not certain. In germline, CDR1 is SGHVS, CDR2 FNYEAQ. This CDR3 contains 15 residues. Trimming pared 0 bases from V and 5 bases from J, leaving 11 bases between. The CDR3 DNA is TGTGCCAGCAGCTTAGCTGTTGAGGCCGACAATGAGCAGTTCTTC. It translates to CASSLAVEADNEQFF.

The chain uses TRBV27 and TRBJ2-1; TRBD2 matches 9 bases. V lost 3 bases, J lost 4 bases, and 4 bases stayed unmatched. This CDR3 comprises 15 residues. Germline assignment: CDR1 MNHEY and CDR2 SMNVEV (reference sequence). The CDR3 reads CASSLGLAGYNEQFF. CDR3 sequence (DNA): TGTGCCAGCAGTTTGGGGCTAGCGGGATACAATGAGCAGTTCTTC.

This clonotype was detected many times. J is TRBJ2-5 and V is TRBV7-2; TRBD1 might be the D (6 bases). CDR3 length: 13 amino acids. V was trimmed by 5 bases and J by 5 bases, leaving 12 bases between them. Germline V gene lookup returns CDR1 SGHTA and CDR2 FQGNSA. CDR3 sequence: CASSPTGYETQYF. In nucleotides, the CDR3 is TGTGCCAGCAGCCCAACAGGGTATGAGACCCAGTACTTC.

The chain joins TRBV2 to TRBJ1-4; D is ambiguous. Trimming removed 3 bases at V and 10 bases at J, with 12 bases between. CDR3 length: 13 residues. In germline, CDR1 is SNHLY, CDR2 FYNNEI. The CDR3 region has the DNA TGTGCCAGCAGTGACCGGAACGAGGGAAAACTGTTTTTT. Protein product: CASSDRNEGKLFF.